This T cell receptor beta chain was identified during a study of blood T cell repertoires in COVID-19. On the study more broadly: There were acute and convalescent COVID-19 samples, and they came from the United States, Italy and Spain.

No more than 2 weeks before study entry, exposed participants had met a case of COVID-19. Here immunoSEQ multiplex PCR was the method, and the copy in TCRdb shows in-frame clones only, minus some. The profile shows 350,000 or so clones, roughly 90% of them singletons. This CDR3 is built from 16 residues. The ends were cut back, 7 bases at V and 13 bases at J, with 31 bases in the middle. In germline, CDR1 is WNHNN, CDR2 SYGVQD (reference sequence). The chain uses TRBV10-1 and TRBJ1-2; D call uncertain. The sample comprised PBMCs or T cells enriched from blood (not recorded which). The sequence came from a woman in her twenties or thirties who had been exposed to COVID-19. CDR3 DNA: TGCGCCAGCAACAAAGTTGGTGTCACTGGAGCCCCCACCCCCACCTTC. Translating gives CASNKVGVTGAPTPTF.